The 11 T cell receptor beta chains in this list originate from one sample, sequenced in a study of T cell repertoires in cytomegalovirus infection. A single record per CDR3 protein comes from TCRdb applying MiXCR to the reads. The sample lists about 260,000 distinct CDR3 sequences, roughly 15% occurring once. The sample was PBMCs. The receptors come from a human donor in good health (CMV status not recorded). Some clones in this sample may be carry-over from other donors' samples.

There are many counts of this clonotype. V is TRBV6-2 or TRBV6-3 and J is TRBJ2-1; weak D call: TRBD2 (6 bases). The germline gives CDR1 MNHEY, CDR2 SVGEGT. Trimming took 6 bases from V and 0 from J, leaving 15 bases between them. The CDR3 spans 16 residues. The CDR3 DNA is TGTGCCAGCAGCCACCGGGAGCCGGGCTCCTACAATGAGCAGTTCTTC. Translating gives CASSHREPGSYNEQFF.

This clonotype showed up many times. This rearrangement joins TRBV6-6 to TRBJ2-7, with D perhaps given as TRBD1 or TRBD2 (6 bases each). The germline CDR1 and CDR2 sequences are MNHNY and SVGAGI (reference sequence). This CDR3 has 11 residues. The V end was cut by 8 bases, the J end by 6 bases, with 11 bases between. The CDR3: CASRGQVEQYF. The CDR3 DNA reads TGTGCCAGCCGGGGGCAGGTCGAGCAGTACTTC.

This clonotype was seen ten or more times. The chain couples TRBV20-1 to TRBJ2-3; D is unclear. The CDR3 is made up of 13 amino acids. Germline V gene data show CDR1 as DFQATT and CDR2 as SNEGSKA (reference sequence). Trimming cost V 4 bases and J 0 bases, with 8 bases left between them. The CDR3 reads CSAIEDSTDTQYF. CDR3 sequence (DNA): TGCAGTGCTATCGAGGACAGCACAGATACGCAGTATTTT.

This clonotype was observed a few times. The DNA for the CDR3 is TGTGCCAGCAGCTCCAGGGGGCGCTTGGATGGCTACACCTTC. This sequence encodes CASSSRGRLDGYTF. The chain couples TRBV7-2 to TRBJ1-2; 8 nucleotides line up with TRBD1. Germline V gives CDR1 SGHTA, CDR2 FQGNSA. There are 14 residues in the CDR3. Germline trimming cut 4 bases from V and 6 bases from J; bases unmatched to any gene: 7. Combining the CDR3 with reference TRBV7-2 and TRBJ1-2 gives the whole variable domain GAGVSQSPSNKVTEKGKDVELRCDPISGHTALYWYRQSLGQGLEFLIYFQGNSAPDKSGLPSDRFSAERTGGSVSTLTIQRTQQEDSAVYLCASSSRGRLDGYTFGSGTRLTVV.

This clonotype has only a few counts. This chain links TRBV9 with TRBJ2-1; D is possibly TRBD2 (5 bases). The V end was cut by 0 bases, the J end by 6 bases, with 13 bases between. The CDR3 covers 15 residues. The V gene's germline CDR1 is SGDLS and CDR2 YYNGEE. CDR3 DNA sequence: TGTGCCAGCAGCGTAGGTGGGAGTAGGACCAATGAGCAGTTCTTC. Translation gives CASSVGGSRTNEQFF.

This clonotype came up many times. The chain links TRBV19 to TRBJ2-5; possibly TRBD1 for D (6 bases). CDR3 size: 15 residues. V was shortened by 10 bases and J by 4 bases, with 22 bases between the two germline ends. CDR1 is LNHDA, CDR2 SQIVND, per germline (reference sequence). Here the CDR3 reads CATPRGQGNGETQYF. CDR3 DNA sequence: TGTGCCACCCCTCGCGGGCAGGGGAATGGAGAGACCCAGTACTTC.

This clonotype was observed a handful of times. The rearrangement joins TRBV20-1 to TRBJ2-7, with 7 bases that match TRBD2. Per the germline V gene, CDR1 is DFQATT and CDR2 is SNEGSKA (reference sequence). Losses at the gene ends were 6 bases for V and 6 bases for J; bases not matched to a gene: 14. The CDR3 extends over 14 amino acids. This CDR3 is CSAPPGGGSGEQYF. The CDR3 bases are TGCAGTGCACCCCCGGGCGGGGGATCGGGCGAGCAGTACTTC.

This clonotype came up many times. The genes are TRBV7-2 and TRBJ1-2, with D possibly being TRBD1 (6 bases). V was trimmed by 0 bases and J by 2 bases, leaving 10 bases between them. This CDR3 has 15 residues. Germline CDR1 and CDR2: SGHTA and FQGNSA. CDR3 amino acids: CASSLASQGNYGYTF. The CDR3, as DNA: TGTGCCAGCAGCTTAGCTTCGCAGGGGAACTATGGCTACACCTTC. Drawing the rest from reference TRBV7-2 and TRBJ1-2, the complete variable domain is GAGVSQSPSNKVTEKGKDVELRCDPISGHTALYWYRQSLGQGLEFLIYFQGNSAPDKSGLPSDRFSAERTGGSVSTLTIQRTQQEDSAVYLCASSLASQGNYGYTFGSGTRLTVV.

In its sample, this clonotype was seen many times. CDR3 region: CASSGQGFTGELFF. In nucleotides, the CDR3 is TGTGCCAGCAGCGGACAGGGTTTCACCGGGGAGCTGTTTTTT. V and J are TRBV7-3 and TRBJ2-2; 8 positions match TRBD1. V trimming: 5 bases; J trimming: 4 bases; junction bases outside the gene matches: 3. The CDR3 extends over 14 amino acids. Germline CDR1 is SGHTA and CDR2 is FQGTGA.

This clonotype was seen ten or more times. The gene calls are TRBV28 and TRBJ1-1; a weak D match, TRBD1 (6 bases). The CDR3 spans 15 residues. Germline CDR1 reads MDHEN; CDR2 reads SYDVKM. With 6 bases removed from V and 0 bases from J, the gap between germline ends came to 14 bases. This CDR3 is CASRGAVSMNTEAFF. The CDR3, as DNA: TGTGCCAGCAGGGGGGCGGTCAGCATGAACACTGAAGCTTTCTTT. Together with reference TRBV28 and TRBJ1-1, the CDR3 gives the full variable domain: DVKVTQSSRYLVKRTGEKVFLECVQDMDHENMFWYRQDPGLGLRLIYFSYDVKMKEKGDIPEGYSVSREKKERFSLILESASTNQTSMYLCASRGAVSMNTEAFFGQGTRLTVV.

To note about this clonotype: This may be a read error: a much more frequent sequence differs by one nucleotide. The V and J genes are TRBV27 and TRBJ2-3; D is unresolved. The CDR3 is made up of 14 amino acids. CDR1 and CDR2 from the germline V gene are MNHEY and SMNVEV (reference sequence). CDR3 protein: CVSSLFWNRDTQYF. The CDR3 region has the DNA TGTGTCAGCAGTTTATTCTGGAACCGAGATACGCAGTATTTT.